This TCR beta chain was recorded in a study of blood T cell repertoires in COVID-19. Study as a whole: Samples representing acute and convalescent COVID-19 were sourced from the United States, Italy and Spain. Sample material is recorded as cDNA or gDNA derived from T cells, B-cell-depleted T cells, or PBMCs.

Trimming took off 7 bases at V and 2 bases at J, with 5 bases between the two ends. The germline CDR1 and CDR2 sequences are MDHEN and SYDVKM. The length of the CDR3 is 11 residues. The sample holds one count of this clone. Authors' methods: Reference gene primers were amplified, and this amplification served to estimate nucleated cell counts. The protocol was immunoSEQ multiplex PCR, while the TCRdb copy is restricted to in-frame clones and leaves out a portion. V and J calls plus clone size are reproduced from that table; the DNA served to infer D and trimming. This table holds under 250,000 clones, about 86% found once.

Sequencing input: peripheral blood. The chain carries TRBV28 and TRBJ1-2; D is possibly TRBD1 (5 bases). This receptor was obtained from an elderly man with acute or convalescent COVID-19. CDR3 coding DNA: TGTGCCAGCACAGGGAACTATGGCTACACCTTC. Translation: CASTGNYGYTF.